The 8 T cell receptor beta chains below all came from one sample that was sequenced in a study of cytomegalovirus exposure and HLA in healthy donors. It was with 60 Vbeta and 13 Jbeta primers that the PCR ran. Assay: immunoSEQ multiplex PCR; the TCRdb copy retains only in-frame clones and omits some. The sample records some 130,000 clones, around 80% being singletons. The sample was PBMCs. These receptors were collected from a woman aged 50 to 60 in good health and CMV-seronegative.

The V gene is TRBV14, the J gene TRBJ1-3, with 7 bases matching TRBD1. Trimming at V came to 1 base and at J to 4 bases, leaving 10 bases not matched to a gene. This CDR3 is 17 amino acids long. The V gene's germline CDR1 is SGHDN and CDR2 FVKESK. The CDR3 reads CASSQGGRGRSGNTIYF. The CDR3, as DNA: TGTGCCAGCAGCCAAGGGGGAAGGGGGCGATCCGGAAACACCATATATTTT.

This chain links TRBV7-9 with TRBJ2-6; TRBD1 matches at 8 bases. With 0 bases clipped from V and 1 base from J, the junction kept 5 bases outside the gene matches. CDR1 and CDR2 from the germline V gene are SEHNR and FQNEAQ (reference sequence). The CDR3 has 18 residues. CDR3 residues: CASSLARGRMSGANVLTF. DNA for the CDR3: TGTGCCAGCAGCTTAGCCAGGGGGCGTATGTCTGGGGCCAACGTCCTGACTTTC.

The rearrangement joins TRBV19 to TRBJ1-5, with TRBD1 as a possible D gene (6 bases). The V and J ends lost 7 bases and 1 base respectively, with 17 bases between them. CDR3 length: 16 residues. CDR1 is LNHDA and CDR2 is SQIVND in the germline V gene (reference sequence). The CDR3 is CASKEVGGASNQPQHF. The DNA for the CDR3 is TGTGCCAGTAAGGAGGTTGGGGGCGCGAGCAATCAGCCCCAGCATTTT.

The CDR3 reads CASSSGTGTIYGYTF. The CDR3 DNA reads as TGTGCCAGCAGCTCCGGGACAGGGACTATCTATGGCTACACCTTC. The chain has TRBV28 and TRBJ1-2; 9 bases align to TRBD1. Germline V CDR1 and CDR2: MDHEN, SYDVKM. The CDR3 is made up of 15 amino acids. The ends lost 6 bases at V and 4 bases at J; junction bases unmatched: 9.

The CDR3, as DNA: TGCAGCGTTGGACAGGTACAAGAGACCCAGTACTTC. Translated, it gives CSVGQVQETQYF. The chain carries TRBV29-1 and TRBJ2-5, with a possible D match to TRBD1 (6 bases). The germline V and J ends were trimmed by 4 bases and 2 bases, with 8 bases remaining between them. The V gene's germline CDR1 is SQVTM and CDR2 ANQGSEA. The CDR3 totals 12 residues. Full variable domain (missing parts from reference TRBV29-1 and TRBJ2-5): SAVISQKPSRDICQRGTSLTIQCQVDSQVTMMFWYRQQPGQSLTLIATANQGSEATYESGFVIDKFPISRPNLTFSTLTVSNMSPEDSSIYLCSVGQVQETQYFGPGTRLLVL.

CDR3 amino acids: CSASVGEGYTF. CDR3 bases: TGCAGTGCTAGTGTAGGGGAAGGCTACACCTTC. The chain is built from TRBV20-1 and TRBJ1-2; possibly TRBD1 for D (5 bases). The CDR3 is 11 amino acids. V lost 3 bases, J lost 8 bases, and 10 bases lay in between. Looked up from germline, CDR1 is DFQATT and CDR2 is SNEGSKA (reference sequence).

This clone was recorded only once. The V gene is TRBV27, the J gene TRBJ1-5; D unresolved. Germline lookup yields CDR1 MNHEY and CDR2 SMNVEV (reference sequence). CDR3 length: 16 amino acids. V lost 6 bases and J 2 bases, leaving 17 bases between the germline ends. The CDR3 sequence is CASRVSGRGGNQPQHF. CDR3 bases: TGTGCCAGCAGAGTGAGTGGGCGCGGGGGCAATCAGCCCCAGCATTTT.

The CDR3 nucleotides read TGTGCCAGTAATGGACTAGCGGGAGAAGGGTCCTACAATGAGCAGTTCTTC. This gives the protein CASNGLAGEGSYNEQFF. The J gene is TRBJ2-1, the V gene TRBV19; 13 bases are a match to TRBD2. Looked up from germline, CDR1 is LNHDA and CDR2 is SQIVND (reference sequence). Trimming took 7 bases from V and 1 from J; bases not matched to a gene: 7. This CDR3 is built from 17 residues. The whole variable domain, remainder taken from reference TRBV19 and TRBJ2-1, is DGGITQSPKYLFRKEGQNVTLSCEQNLNHDAMYWYRQDPGQGLRLIYYSQIVNDFQKGDIAEGYSVSREKKESFPLTVTSAQKNPTAFYLCASNGLAGEGSYNEQFFGPGTRLTVL.